This entry concerns a single TCR beta chain. Trimming removed 0 bases from V and 8 bases from J; junction bases left unmatched: 9. Germline V CDR1 and CDR2: SQVTM, ANQGSEA. The CDR3 totals 17 residues. This record comes from a study of blood T cell repertoires in COVID-19. On the study more broadly: Sites across the United States, Italy and Spain contributed samples from acute and convalescent COVID-19. T cells, B-cell-depleted T cells, or PBMCs provided the cDNA or gDNA that served as material.

As handled by the study authors: Scientists estimated how many nucleated cells there were by amplifying reference gene primers. Generated by immunoSEQ multiplex PCR, the TCRdb table keeps only in-frame clones and is missing some. V, J and clone size reflect that table, while D and trimming were determined from the DNA. Of fewer than 30,000 clones listed, 85% to 90% are singletons. The rearrangement joins TRBV29-1 to TRBJ2-1; 14 bases fit TRBD2. The TCR originated in a man aged 55 to 70 with acute or convalescent COVID-19. Sequencing used peripheral blood. In DNA, the CDR3 is TGCAGCGTTGAAGACCGGACCGGGACTAGCGGGAGCGATGAGCAGTTCTTC. Its protein is CSVEDRTGTSGSDEQFF.